This T cell receptor (beta chain) was documented in a study of T cells in Graves' hyperthyroidism and ophthalmopathy. This clonotype was recorded at least ten times. Its antigen remains unknown. This CDR3 spans 16 amino acids. The germline CDR1 and CDR2 sequences are SGHRS and YFSETQ. V shed 4 bases, J shed 5 bases, and the junction held 10 bases outside the gene matches. When ophthalmopathy did not progress within 18 months, Graves' hyperthyroidism was considered stable. Used for diagnoses were clinical symptoms, serum thyroxine and TRAb, thyroid ultrasound and orbital computed tomography. PBMCs were derived from roughly 9.6 ml fresh peripheral blood. Study-level findings and limits: Blood held most thyroid clonotypes expanded above 0.001 frequency.

Template material for amplifying TCR beta CDR3 regions consisted of RNA transcripts. First-round RT-PCR with HTBI primers amplified the TCR CDR3 region. TCRdb redid the calling of the multiplex PCR reads with MiXCR, one entry per CDR3 protein. The data contain around 480,000 distinct CDR3 sequences, around 15% of them singletons. This clonotype was sampled from a woman between 18 and 29 years old with Graves' hyperthyroidism. The rearrangement uses TRBV5-1 and TRBJ2-7; 12 nucleotides match TRBD2. Material for sequencing was blood. The CDR3 bases are TGCGCCAGCAGCCCACTAGCGGGAGGAATTTCGAACGAGCAGTACTTC. It codes for CASSPLAGGISNEQYF.